The TCR beta chain under discussion was sequenced for a study of T cells in localized non-small cell lung cancer (dated by TCRdb to the early 2020s). As for the study more broadly: Comparing tumors with uninvolved tumor-adjacent lungs, the study looked at the T cell repertoires of hundreds of patients with early-stage NSCLC. The cohort consisted of around 250 treatment-naive NSCLC patients whose localized lung tumors had been resected. A mean age of approximately 70 years was recorded for the NSCLC patients, of whom roughly 130 were male and 95 to 110 were female.

Overall study results and their limits: Of the top 100 tumor clones, a median of 57 were detected in paired uninvolved adjacent lung; about 28 were also among that lung's top 100. Uninvolved tumor-adjacent lung showed the highest T cell clonality, higher than tumor, which suggests more focused antigenic responses in the uninvolved tumor-adjacent lung. Longer overall survival was associated with higher blood T cell density, whereas shorter survival was associated with higher adjacent-lung clonality. Because the study design was exploratory, TCR variables were selected using unadjusted p-values without false-discovery rate correction. Because multi-region tumor sequencing was not performed, intratumor heterogeneity could not be ruled out.

TCR beta CDR3 regions were sequenced from DNA using the immunoSEQ Assay. Per the original workflow: To compute T cell density, TCR beta template counts were normalized to usable DNA, which was estimated by amplifying housekeeping genes. Richness was estimated with the preseqR package, extrapolating to 400,000 templates for PBMC samples and 120,000 templates for tissue samples. Clonality was calculated as one minus Pielou's evenness. Differential abundance testing on productive amino-acid clonotypes, with a minimum total count of 5 and an alpha of 0.1, was used to identify tissue-enriched TCRs. The Jaccard Index and the Morisita Overlap Index were used to quantify repertoire overlap between compartments. GLIPH grouped TCR beta CDR3s together with public tetramer-defined viral CDR3s, and a viral motif had to include at least three viral sequences and also show V-gene enrichment. In TCRdb, the immuneACCESS table is reduced to in-frame sequences with V and J assigned. These tables do not hold every clone; where another copy was compared, an unresolved V gene accounts for under half, and the others remain unexplained. The DNA gave D and trimming, while V, J and clone size come from that table. The sample table contains some 1,900 clones; only one count was recorded for more than 25% of them. Around 13% of the sample goes to the ten largest clones.

Two independent pathologists confirmed that the uninvolved adjacent lung, which was taken at least 2 cm from the tumor margin, was free of atypia. At diagnosis, peripheral blood, uninvolved tumor-adjacent lung and tumor were collected and stored as a combination of fresh-frozen and FFPE material. Spanning cysteine to phenylalanine, the CDR3 consists of 14 amino acids. Only the CDR3 DNA is retained, 42 bases long and in frame from the first base. CDR1 and CDR2, per the germline V gene, are MDHEN and SYDVKM. The germline V and J ends show losses of 7 bases and 0 bases respectively, and no gene match explains 3 bases of the junction. On this clone itself: The antigen this receptor binds is unknown. Nothing much larger sits one base from this clone, and base qualities are not available.

The receptor chain draws on TRBV28 and TRBJ1-3, with TRBD1 matching 7 junction bases. Sequencing used normal lung tissue next to the tumor, obtained before any cancer treatment. This TCR was sampled from a woman aged 35-75 years with stage I lung adenocarcinoma. The bases are TGTGCCAGCAAGCGGGACAGCTCTGGAAACACCATATATTTT. Its protein is CASKRDSSGNTIYF.